A selection of T cell receptor beta chains follows, all from one sample in a study of graft-versus-host responses after intestinal transplantation. Method: immunoSEQ multiplex PCR; TCRdb's copy keeps in-frame clones and lacks some. The sample yields under 45,000 clones, roughly 91% seen once. The material was PBMCs, obtained roughly 270 days after transplant. The receptors here all came from a human patient who received an intestinal transplant, so some T cells may come from the graft donor. Both conserved end residues are trimmed from each CDR3. The order of the fields is J gene, V gene, CDR3 protein.

TRBJ1-2 | TRBV29-1 | SVIVLNYGYT
TRBJ1-4 | TRBV19 | ASLPETGHYEGLF
TRBJ1-3 | TRBV15 | ATSRGGSGNTIY
TRBJ2-3 | TRBV7-2 | ASSLVWKDTQY
TRBJ1-2 | TRBV29-1 | SVEGGAFQGYT
TRBJ1-1 | TRBV1 | TSSQDCGGAETNTEAF
TRBJ1-4 | TRBV29-1 | SVGSIATNEKLF
TRBJ1-2 | TRBV6-1 | ASSEDGTGGNYGYT
TRBJ1-5 | TRBV4-1 | ASSQDGGPGTGWNQPQH
TRBJ2-3 | TRBV19 | ASSIGQGATDTQY
TRBJ2-2 | TRBV27 | ASSPDRDRTGELF
TRBJ1-1 | TRBV6-6 | ASSYTGGNTEAF
TRBJ1-1 | TRBV9 | ASSVDGETEAF
TRBJ2-7 | TRBV6-5 | ASSYTGTAAYEQY
TRBJ2-7 | TRBV21-1 | ASLLDPTLGEQY
TRBJ2-7 | TRBV6-6 | ASKPLAGKNYEQY
TRBJ1-1 | TRBV29-1 | SVVPRAQNTEAF
TRBJ2-5 | TRBV6-5 | ASMSTAQETQY
TRBJ2-5 | TRBV30 | AWSVPAGGQETQY
TRBJ1-3 | TRBV30 | AWSLGYHSENTIY
TRBJ2-7 | TRBV4-3 | ASSHPGQMIYEQY
TRBJ2-7 | TRBV5-6 | ASNMRQGTYEQY
TRBJ1-6 | TRBV2 | ASKSAGHSPLH
TRBJ1-6 | TRBV7-9 | ASRRTGGRRSPLH
TRBJ2-7 | TRBV9 | ASSARETGTYYEQY
TRBJ1-5 | TRBV7-3 | ASSLNPSQPQH
TRBJ2-7 | TRBV2 | ASKGIRRDRDEQY
TRBJ2-1 | TRBV9 | ASSVGGGPEQF
TRBJ2-3 | TRBV7-7 | ASSLALGDTQY
TRBJ2-3 | TRBV6-5 | ASTSRSTDTQY
TRBJ2-4 | TRBV5-1 | ASSLAPGGAAIQY
TRBJ2-2 | TRBV2 | ASNRLAGGTGELF
TRBJ2-2 | TRBV5-6 | ASSSRLTSNTGELF
TRBJ2-2 | TRBV7-9 | ASNPGQGLTGELF
TRBJ2-1 | TRBV6-1 | ASSRQGLTYNEQF
TRBJ1-1 | TRBV27 | ASSLGGGTEAF
TRBJ1-6 | TRBV11-2 | ASSRDRVKSSYNSPLH
TRBJ1-1 | TRBV5-8 | ASSLQGRSTEAF
TRBJ2-7 | TRBV7-8 | ASSSTGTFSYEQY
TRBJ2-5 | TRBV5-4 | ASSLQAGGQETQY
TRBJ1-6 | TRBV11-2 | ASSPRDARRHNSPLH
TRBJ1-3 | TRBV7-9 | ASRGLGNTIY
TRBJ2-7 | TRBV27 | ASTAGQGAYEQY